These 3 T cell receptor beta chains were sequenced from one sample in a study of shared clonotypes between healthy human individuals. TCRdb keeps only in-frame clones here, not all; method: immunoSEQ multiplex PCR. This table has more than 2 million clones, around 93% appearing once. CD45RO-negative CD8 cells positively selected for CCR7 made up the naive population, which excluded terminally differentiated effector memory CD45RA+ cells. Sequencing was performed on naive CD8+ T cells from PBMCs. The source of these receptors is a man between 18 and 35 years old in good health. Some clones in this sample may be carry-over from other donors' samples.

The rearrangement uses TRBV5-1 and TRBJ2-3; the D gene could be TRBD1 or TRBD2 (5 bases each). V was cut by 4 bases and J by 6 bases, with 12 bases left in between. The CDR3 is 13 residues long. From germline, CDR1 is SGHRS and CDR2 YFSETQ. As DNA, the CDR3 is TGCGCCAGCAGCCCAGGGACCCAGGATACGCAGTATTTT. It specifies CASSPGTQDTQYF.

The chain has TRBV1 and TRBJ2-5; the D call TRBD2 from the table was never checked on the DNA. TRBV1 constitutes a pseudogene. The CDR3 consists of 17 residues. The CDR3 region is CTSSHLRLAALQETQYF. The CDR3 DNA follows: TGCACCAGCAGCCATTTAAGACTAGCGGCCCTCCAAGAGACCCAGTACTTC.

V gene TRBV7-8 combines with J gene TRBJ2-2; D not certain. With 0 bases removed from V and 4 bases from J, the gap between germline ends came to 6 bases. The CDR3 is made up of 14 amino acids. Looked up from germline, CDR1 is SGHVS and CDR2 is FQNEAQ. CDR3 in DNA: TGTGCCAGCAGCTTAGCGCGGACCACCGGGGAGCTGTTTTTT. It yields the protein CASSLARTTGELFF.